This is a list of T cell receptor beta chains from one sample in a study of T cells in Graves' hyperthyroidism and ophthalmopathy. MiXCR, applied by TCRdb to the multiplex PCR reads, yields one record per CDR3 protein. Here the sample spans hundreds of thousands of distinct CDR3 sequences, 13% to 15% being singletons. Sequencing was done on a sample of blood. The receptors shown here come from a woman between 18 and 29 years old with Graves' hyperthyroidism. CDR3s include the opening cysteine and the closing phenylalanine or tryptophan. Fields, in order: J gene, V gene, D gene, clone size, CDR3 protein, CDR3 DNA. A D gene is named only where the DNA matches it firmly. Clone size, where shown, is once, few, many, or a class for clones that have expanded.

TRBJ1-1 | TRBV19 | . | few | CASTGGGFAEAFF | TGTGCCAGTACCGGGGGGGGATTCGCTGAAGCTTTCTTT
TRBJ2-1 | TRBV4-1 | TRBD2 | . | CASSQEARTSGEQFF | TGCGCCAGCAGCCAAGAGGCCCGGACTAGCGGTGAGCAGTTCTTC
TRBJ1-5 | TRBV2 | . | many | CASSDQLISNQPQHF | TGTGCCAGCAGTGATCAGTTAATTAGCAATCAGCCCCAGCATTTT
TRBJ2-3 | TRBV7-3 | . | . | CASSFRGPTGTQYF | TGTGCCAGCAGCTTTAGAGGGCCCACAGGTACGCAGTATTTT
TRBJ2-5 | TRBV27 | . | . | CASSLRSTARRETQYF | TGTGCCAGCAGTTTACGGTCGACAGCCCGCAGAGAGACCCAGTACTTC
TRBJ2-7 | TRBV28 | . | few | CASFGVYEQYF | TGTGCCAGCTTCGGGGTTTACGAGCAGTACTTC
TRBJ1-4 | TRBV19 | . | few | CASSIEGAADEKLFF | TGTGCCAGTAGTATAGAAGGGGCCGCGGACGAAAAACTGTTTTTT
TRBJ1-3 | TRBV9 | TRBD1 | few | CASSVGDRIVSGNTIYF | TGTGCCAGCAGCGTAGGGGACAGAATCGTCTCTGGAAACACCATATATTTT
TRBJ2-1 | TRBV6-5 | TRBD1 | few | CASSYSGTGLQFF | TGTGCCAGCAGTTACTCAGGGACAGGGTTGCAGTTCTTC
TRBJ2-3 | TRBV2 | . | many | CASIDAFRGTDTQYF | TGTGCCAGCATTGATGCGTTTAGGGGCACAGATACGCAGTATTTT
TRBJ2-5 | TRBV11-1 | . | . | CASSTRGTQYF | TGTGCCAGCAGCACTCGGGGGACCCAGTACTTC
TRBJ2-1 | TRBV27 | . | many | CASSLLATGEQFF | TGTGCCAGCAGTTTACTTGCTACGGGTGAGCAGTTCTTC
TRBJ2-5 | TRBV28 | . | many | CASTYASDQETQYF | TGTGCCAGCACTTATGCTAGCGACCAAGAGACCCAGTACTTC
TRBJ1-2 | TRBV14 | . | few | CASSQTRDGGYTF | TGTGCCAGCAGCCAGACGCGGGATGGTGGCTACACCTTC
TRBJ1-2 | TRBV7-2 | . | many | CASSPGRHYGYTF | TGTGCCAGCAGCCCCGGACGGCACTATGGCTACACCTTC
TRBJ2-3 | TRBV9 | . | few | CASSVDATDTQYF | TGTGCCAGCAGCGTGGACGCCACAGATACGCAGTATTTT
TRBJ2-1 | TRBV20-1 | TRBD2 | many | CSAPLREGNNEQFF | TGCAGTGCTCCGCTGCGGGAGGGTAACAATGAGCAGTTCTTC
TRBJ2-1 | TRBV6-2/TRBV6-3 | . | . | CAGSPDSGEVNEQFF | TGTGCCGGCTCTCCTGATAGCGGAGAAGTTAATGAGCAGTTCTTC
TRBJ2-2 | TRBV28 | . | . | CASSFRTYTGELFF | TGTGCCAGCAGTTTCCGGACTTACACCGGGGAGCTGTTTTTT
TRBJ2-3 | TRBV11-2 | TRBD2 | many | CASKRRGAVTDTQYF | TGTGCCAGCAAGCGGCGGGGGGCAGTAACAGATACGCAGTATTTT
TRBJ1-2 | TRBV4-1 | . | . | CASSQDWTGHYGYTF | TGCGCCAGCAGCCAAGATTGGACCGGGCACTATGGCTACACCTTC
TRBJ2-5 | TRBV20-1 | . | few | CSALKIASQETQYF | TGCAGTGCTTTAAAAATAGCGAGTCAAGAGACCCAGTACTTC
TRBJ1-1 | TRBV20-1 | . | . | CSARPWGFLEAFF | TGCAGTGCTAGACCCTGGGGGTTTTTAGAGGCTTTCTTT
TRBJ2-2 | TRBV28 | TRBD1 | many | CASSPPDRGLTGELFF | TGTGCCAGCAGTCCGCCGGACAGGGGGCTCACCGGGGAGCTGTTTTTT
TRBJ2-7 | TRBV4-3 | . | few | CASSQDGEFPYEQYF | TGCGCCAGCAGCCAAGATGGGGAGTTCCCCTACGAGCAGTACTTC
TRBJ2-1 | TRBV12-3/TRBV12-4 | . | few | CASTLGGGWSYNEQFF | TGTGCCAGCACCCTAGGGGGGGGCTGGTCCTACAATGAGCAGTTCTTC
TRBJ2-4 | TRBV12-3/TRBV12-4 | . | few | CASSLNIQYF | TGTGCCAGCAGTTTAAACATTCAGTACTTC
TRBJ1-5 | TRBV7-8 | TRBD1 | few | CASSTGTGRNQPQHF | TGTGCCAGCAGCACCGGGACAGGGAGAAATCAGCCCCAGCATTTT
TRBJ1-2 | TRBV29-1 | . | few | CSVVRGDGYTF | TGCAGCGTTGTTAGGGGGGATGGCTACACCTTC
TRBJ2-5 | TRBV27 | TRBD2 | . | CASSFVSSGRGETQYF | TGTGCCAGCAGTTTTGTGTCTAGCGGGAGGGGAGAGACCCAGTACTTC
TRBJ2-7 | TRBV5-1 | . | . | CASSLAFVTSYEQYF | TGCGCCAGCAGCCTGGCTTTCGTGACCTCCTACGAGCAGTACTTC
TRBJ1-6 | TRBV20-1 | . | . | CSARNGDDSPLHF | TGCAGTGCTAGGAATGGGGATGATTCACCCCTCCACTTT
TRBJ2-1 | TRBV6-2/TRBV6-3 | TRBD2 | many | CASSYRTSGSTDEQFF | TGTGCCAGCAGTTACCGGACTAGCGGGAGTACCGATGAGCAGTTCTTC
TRBJ2-1 | TRBV19 | TRBD2 | few | CASSLPRLANEQFF | TGTGCCAGTAGTCTCCCAAGACTAGCCAATGAGCAGTTCTTC
TRBJ2-7 | TRBV12-3/TRBV12-4 | TRBD2 | many | CASSLAGRAREQYF | TGTGCCAGCAGTTTAGCGGGGAGGGCACGCGAGCAGTACTTC
TRBJ2-3 | TRBV30 | . | many | CAWRIEGVLATQYF | TGTGCCTGGAGAATCGAGGGAGTGCTCGCTACGCAGTATTTT
TRBJ2-7 | TRBV29-1 | . | . | CSVVGGTLSYEQYF | TGCAGCGTGGTAGGCGGGACACTATCCTACGAGCAGTACTTC
TRBJ2-7 | TRBV6-1 | TRBD1 | few | CASSFPDRGSEQYF | TGTGCCAGCAGTTTCCCGGACAGGGGGAGCGAGCAGTACTTC
TRBJ1-6 | TRBV6-2/TRBV6-3 | TRBD1 | . | CASSYSTGVHNSPLHF | TGTGCCAGCAGTTACTCGACAGGGGTACATAATTCACCCCTCCACTTT